The rows below give T cell receptor beta chains drawn from one sample of a study of shared clonotypes between healthy human individuals. TCRdb's table, derived via immunoSEQ multiplex PCR, lists solely in-frame clones and lacks some. The sample records around 2.5 million clones, over 85% being singletons. Sequenced input: naive CD4+ T cells from PBMCs. The receptors derive from a man aged 18 to 29 in good health. Some clones in this sample may be carry-over from other donors' samples. CDR3s include the opening cysteine and the closing phenylalanine or tryptophan. Each record gives: V gene, J gene, CDR3 protein.

v_call: TRBV5-1; j_call: TRBJ2-1; cdr3_aa: CASSPSGTSGNEQFF
v_call: TRBV28; j_call: TRBJ2-4; cdr3_aa: CASSLDSVTDF
v_call: TRBV4-1; j_call: TRBJ2-1; cdr3_aa: CASSQQGVGIHEQFF
v_call: TRBV4-1; j_call: TRBJ2-7; cdr3_aa: CASSQLGLAANEQYF
v_call: TRBV4-2; j_call: TRBJ1-4; cdr3_aa: CASSQDRRQGNEKLFF
v_call: TRBV5-4; j_call: TRBJ2-3; cdr3_aa: CASSLGGGHSGTDTQYF
v_call: TRBV11-1; j_call: TRBJ1-1; cdr3_aa: CASSPDRAGTEAFF
v_call: TRBV7-9; j_call: TRBJ2-5; cdr3_aa: CASSLGQNSQETQYF
v_call: TRBV18; j_call: TRBJ2-1; cdr3_aa: CASSPQGPGYNEQFF
v_call: TRBV6-6; j_call: TRBJ2-7; cdr3_aa: CASSHHYEQYF
v_call: TRBV18; j_call: TRBJ2-5; cdr3_aa: CASSQGQGPNWTQYF
v_call: TRBV5-1; j_call: TRBJ2-2; cdr3_aa: CASSLEHMNTGELFF
v_call: TRBV28; j_call: TRBJ1-2; cdr3_aa: CASNERGFLYGYTF
v_call: TRBV28; j_call: TRBJ2-7; cdr3_aa: CASSPTGTITYEQYF
v_call: TRBV6-1; j_call: TRBJ1-2; cdr3_aa: CASSTEGGGYGYTF
v_call: TRBV28; j_call: TRBJ1-5; cdr3_aa: CASSFNQGWQPQHF
v_call: TRBV14; j_call: TRBJ1-1; cdr3_aa: CASSQGVNTEAFF
v_call: TRBV5-4; j_call: TRBJ2-7; cdr3_aa: CASSFRLARTGFSYEQYF
v_call: TRBV28; j_call: TRBJ2-3; cdr3_aa: CASSLFPDTQYF
v_call: TRBV28; j_call: TRBJ2-6; cdr3_aa: CASRTETGANVLTF
v_call: TRBV5-4; j_call: TRBJ2-4; cdr3_aa: CASSRQLAKNIQYF
v_call: TRBV5-5; j_call: TRBJ2-7; cdr3_aa: CASSFGTSSYEQYF
v_call: TRBV28; j_call: TRBJ1-5; cdr3_aa: CANSDPGGRVSNQPQHF
v_call: TRBV25-1; j_call: TRBJ1-1; cdr3_aa: CASSEYSGIVEGATEAFF
v_call: TRBV5-1; j_call: TRBJ2-1; cdr3_aa: CASSLRTGQSGFF
v_call: TRBV7-9; j_call: TRBJ2-7; cdr3_aa: CASSLEVTGPEQYF
v_call: TRBV6-1; j_call: TRBJ1-2; cdr3_aa: CASSEIAGDGYTF
v_call: TRBV29-1; j_call: TRBJ2-5; cdr3_aa: CSVVLASETQYF
v_call: TRBV28; j_call: TRBJ1-2; cdr3_aa: CASSPHPDRGFYGYTF
v_call: TRBV7-2; j_call: TRBJ1-2; cdr3_aa: CASTPRGDEGYGYTF
v_call: TRBV9; j_call: TRBJ2-5; cdr3_aa: CASSPSGTGILETQYF
v_call: TRBV7-7; j_call: TRBJ2-3; cdr3_aa: CASSFMGGDTQYF
v_call: TRBV28; j_call: TRBJ1-1; cdr3_aa: CASSLSPWGRRNTEAFF
v_call: TRBV5-4; j_call: TRBJ2-6; cdr3_aa: CASSLDRANSGANVLTF
v_call: TRBV29-1; j_call: TRBJ2-7; cdr3_aa: CSVGQGWEQYF
v_call: TRBV7-2; j_call: TRBJ2-1; cdr3_aa: CASSTTSGRDNEQFF
v_call: TRBV7-9; j_call: TRBJ1-1; cdr3_aa: CASSSWGRGTEAFF
v_call: TRBV10-2; j_call: TRBJ2-1; cdr3_aa: CASSAELAASYNEQFF
v_call: TRBV7-8; j_call: TRBJ2-1; cdr3_aa: CASRPRGRTSGLEQFF
v_call: TRBV6-5; j_call: TRBJ2-2; cdr3_aa: CASSYLGTGELFF
v_call: TRBV5-4; j_call: TRBJ1-1; cdr3_aa: CASSEGVHTEAFF
v_call: TRBV5-1; j_call: TRBJ2-3; cdr3_aa: CASSLSGRGADTQYF
v_call: TRBV29-1; j_call: TRBJ1-2; cdr3_aa: CSVVSRDYGYTF
v_call: TRBV6-1; j_call: TRBJ2-7; cdr3_aa: CASSDGGTLYEQYF
v_call: TRBV2; j_call: TRBJ2-2; cdr3_aa: CASKGQINTGELFF
v_call: TRBV5-1; j_call: TRBJ2-5; cdr3_aa: CASSPGTGEETQYF
v_call: TRBV28; j_call: TRBJ2-3; cdr3_aa: CASTGEGTDTQYF
v_call: TRBV10-3; j_call: TRBJ2-1; cdr3_aa: CAISDGGGPLYNEQFF
v_call: TRBV7-2; j_call: TRBJ2-3; cdr3_aa: CASSSDLIITDTQYF